The sequence of this T cell receptor (beta chain) was determined in a study of human T cells and chemical hapten exposure. Study-wide background: While the approximately 23-week study was under way, patients received diphenylcyclopropenone on the scalp every week. Once 0.01% DPC had been applied to the upper back by patch test, readings were taken at 6 days.

Separate cDNA molecules received unique molecular identifiers, which the library attached to them. TCRdb independently ran MiXCR on the RACE reads; one entry per CDR3 protein. The sample lists a few hundred thousand distinct CDR3 sequences; around 4.8% were seen once. This clonotype was found many times. As for time point: patch test 1, 2 weeks after DPC sensitization. Treatment defined: therapeutic diphenylcyclopropenone sensitization with weekly scalp DPC. This specimen consisted of whole blood, obtained in connection with sensitization to the hapten diphenylcyclopropenone (DPC). The TCR was taken from a woman in her forties or fifties with alopecia areata. Some clones in this sample may be carry-over from other donors' samples.

The CDR3 spells CASRATGNYGYTF. The CDR3 DNA reads as TGTGCCAGCAGAGCGACAGGGAACTATGGCTACACCTTC. This chain links TRBV12-3 or TRBV12-4 with TRBJ1-2, with 7 bases lining up with TRBD1. The CDR3 totals 13 residues. V gave up 6 bases and J gave up 2 bases; unmatched junction bases: 3.